This T cell receptor beta chain stems from a study of blood T cells in healthy people across ages (dated by TCRdb to 2014 to 2015). Regarding the study in general: In model experiments, roughly one uniquely barcoded TCR beta cDNA molecule per two T cells was captured by template switching. Using deep sequencing normalized with unique cDNA molecular identifiers, the study measured how TCR beta repertoire diversity changes with age. The donors were split into four age groups: young (average 16 years), middle-aged (around 40), aged (approximately 59) and long-lived (approximately 80). The study analyzed two additional independent replicas of 1 million unique cDNA reads from the same blood draw for two donors, one aged 18 to 29 and one aged 80 or older. General study outcomes and caveats: Compared with the aged group, more naive CD4+ T cells, fewer expanded clones and increased TCR diversity were shown by the long-lived group, suggesting age selection. As age increased, observed TCR beta diversity per million T cells dropped in a roughly linear way, and a significant reduction was already evident by age roughly 40. There was a strong correlation between observed TCR beta diversity and the percentage of naive T cells measured by flow cytometry. The CMV infection status of donors was not known, potentially confounding age-related changes in expanded clonotypes. Bulk unsorted PBMC profiling prevented conclusive comparison of naive and antigen-experienced compartments. Estimates of total diversity from one million sequenced T cells were regarded as lower bounds and underestimates.

The library was built by means of 5' RACE. The listed sequencing device is Illumina HiSeq 2500. A second PCR of about 6 to 12 cycles was performed with a sample-barcoded 5' primer and a J-beta primer mix. A unique molecular identifier was introduced onto each TCR beta cDNA molecule by a template-switch 5' adaptor carrying 12 random nucleotides. At least 2.5 million CDR3-containing paired-end reads were obtained from each sample. The Mint cDNA synthesis kit, primed by a TRBC-specific oligonucleotide, was used to synthesize first-strand cDNA from all RNA. All cDNA was treated with uracil-DNA glycosylase and then went through a first 18-cycle PCR with the universal primers M1SS and BC2_uni_R. For the original study's pipeline: For normalization, 1 million high-quality reads, each with a distinct molecular identifier, were randomly selected from each sample. Reads with shared molecular identifiers were discarded instead of being binned into consensus sequences. MiTCR, set to a Q25 quality threshold and the strictest error-elimination algorithm, was used for CDR3 identification, clonotype clustering and error correction. A nonparametric unseen species model with Euler transformation was used to estimate a lower bound on total TCR beta diversity. Through fastp at Q25 and MiXCR, TCRdb rebuilt clones from the public reads, retaining in-frame beta chains. CDR3 protein sequences are deduplicated, and each keeps its most common genes and DNA. TCRdb, rather than the study authors, made the V and J calls. Within this sample are about 800,000 distinct CDR3 sequences, with roughly 25% of them counted one time only. The leading ten clones occupy under 4.5% of the sample.

In its sample, this clonotype was seen a few times. The antigen it binds to is not known. Base qualities are not provided; no much larger clone lies one nucleotide away. From a lookup of the germline V gene (reference sequence), CDR1 and CDR2 are MNHEY and SMNVEV. The CDR3 goes from the cysteine to the phenylalanine over 14 residues. Only CDR3 DNA is held: 42 bases, read in frame from base 1. At the junction V is shortened by 6 bases and J by 0 bases, with 9 bases in between. The roughly 39 donors, aged roughly 6 to 100 years, were systemically healthy Caucasian individuals from Russia. Each donor gave 9 to 10 milliliters of peripheral blood, collected into EDTA-treated Vacutainer tubes. PBMCs were isolated by Ficoll-Paque density-gradient centrifugation, with at least 7 million obtained per sample. Trizol reagent was used to extract total RNA from PBMCs, with at least 6 micrograms per sample. For every donor, an aliquot of PBMCs went through flow cytometry to measure the percentages of naive CD45RAhigh/CD27high T cells.

These data were also filed under a second study, of T cells of mothers and their children. Taken from the second paper: Nine systemically healthy Caucasian individuals, comprising three mothers and their six children, were included as donors. cDNA synthesis consumed the entire amount of extracted RNA, loaded at roughly 1.5 ug RNA in each 15 ul reaction. In the second PCR, the M1S primer added sample barcodes and 2-4 random nucleotides. Over 9 million TCR beta CDR3 reads were obtained for each mother, and some 3.1 million reads were obtained for each child. Thymic selection similarly shapes TCR recombination output in related and unrelated pairs, with minor effect from inherited differences. Normalized repertoire overlap was always slightly but never significantly higher in related than unrelated mother-child pairs. With a sensitivity of approximately 96 clones per million clonotypes, no persistent microchimeric T cell clones were detected. Deep NGS was used in the study to compare the TCR beta repertoires of mothers and children and to look for features that separate related mother-child pairs from unrelated individuals. On average, the children were around 11 +/- 4 years old, while the mothers were roughly 40 +/- 4 years old. Libraries were sequenced on Illumina HiSeq 2000 with 100+100 nt paired-end reads after adapter ligation with NEBNext reagents. To prevent cross-contamination, the mother and child libraries were prepared one month apart and sequenced in separate runs. For each donor, somewhere between about 450,000 and 2,100,000 distinct TCR beta clonotypes were identified. Naive TCR beta clonotypes were estimated from low-frequency clonotypes matched to each donor's FACS-determined naive share, without sorting.

The receptor's source is a boy between 5 and 17 years old in good health. The rearrangement combines TRBV27 with TRBJ2-1, with the D gene uncertain. Sequences were obtained from blood. This receptor has the CDR3 CASRPPSSYNEQFF. The DNA sequence follows: TGTGCCAGCAGGCCACCAAGCTCCTACAATGAGCAGTTCTTC.